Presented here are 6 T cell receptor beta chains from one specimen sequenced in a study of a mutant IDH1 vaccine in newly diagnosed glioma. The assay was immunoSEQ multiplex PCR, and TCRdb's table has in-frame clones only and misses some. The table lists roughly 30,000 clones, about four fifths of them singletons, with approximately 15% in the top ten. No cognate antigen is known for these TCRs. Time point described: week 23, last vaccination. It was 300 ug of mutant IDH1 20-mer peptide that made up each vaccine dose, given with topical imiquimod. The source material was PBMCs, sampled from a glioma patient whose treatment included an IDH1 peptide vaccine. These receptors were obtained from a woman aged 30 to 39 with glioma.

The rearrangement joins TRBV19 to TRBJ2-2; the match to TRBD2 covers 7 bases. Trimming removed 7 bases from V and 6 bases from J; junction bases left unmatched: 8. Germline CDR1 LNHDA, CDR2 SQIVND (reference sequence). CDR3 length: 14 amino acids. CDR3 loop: CASNGGTEAGELFF. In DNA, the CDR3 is TGTGCCAGTAACGGGGGGACTGAGGCCGGGGAGCTGTTTTTT.

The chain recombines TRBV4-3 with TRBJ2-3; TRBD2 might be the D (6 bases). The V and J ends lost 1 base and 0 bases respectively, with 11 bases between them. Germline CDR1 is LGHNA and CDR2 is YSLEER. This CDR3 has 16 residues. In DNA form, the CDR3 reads TGCGCCAGCAGCCAAGTGCCTAGCGCTAGCACAGATACGCAGTATTTT. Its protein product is CASSQVPSASTDTQYF.

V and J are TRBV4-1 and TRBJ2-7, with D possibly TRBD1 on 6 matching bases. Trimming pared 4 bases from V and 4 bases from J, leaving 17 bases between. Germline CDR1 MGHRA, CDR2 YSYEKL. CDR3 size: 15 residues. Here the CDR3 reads CASSPDSSSEYEQYF. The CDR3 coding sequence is TGCGCCAGCAGCCCGGACAGTTCATCGGAGTACGAGCAGTACTTC.

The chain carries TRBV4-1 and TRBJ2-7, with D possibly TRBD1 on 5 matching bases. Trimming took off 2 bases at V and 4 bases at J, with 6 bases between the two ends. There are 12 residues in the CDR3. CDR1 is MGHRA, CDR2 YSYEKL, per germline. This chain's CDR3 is CASSQTGYEQYF. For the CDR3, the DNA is TGCGCCAGCAGCCAAACAGGTTACGAGCAGTACTTC.

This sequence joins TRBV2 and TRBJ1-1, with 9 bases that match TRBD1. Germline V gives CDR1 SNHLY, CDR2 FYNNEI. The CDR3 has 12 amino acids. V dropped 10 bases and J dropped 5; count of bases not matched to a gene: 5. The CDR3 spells CATGQGPTEAFF. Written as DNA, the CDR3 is TGTGCCACGGGACAGGGCCCGACTGAAGCTTTCTTT.

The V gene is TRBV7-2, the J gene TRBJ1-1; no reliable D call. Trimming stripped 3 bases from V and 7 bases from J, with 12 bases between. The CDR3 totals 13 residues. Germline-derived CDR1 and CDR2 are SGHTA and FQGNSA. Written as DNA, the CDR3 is TGTGCCAGCAGCTTGGCCATAACCCGTGAAGCTTTCTTT. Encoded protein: CASSLAITREAFF.